This record concerns one T cell receptor beta chain sequence. The data are from a study of cytomegalovirus exposure and HLA in healthy donors. Across the whole study: There were around 100 million unique TCR beta sequences, drawn from around 180 million T cells, in an earlier analysis.

CDR3 length: 14 residues. V gave up 3 bases and J gave up 8 bases, with 13 bases separating them. Germline V gene sequence: CDR1 LNHDA, CDR2 SQIVND (reference sequence). The primer mix had 60 Vbeta and 13 Jbeta primers. Clones were sequenced by immunoSEQ multiplex PCR, and TCRdb holds only the in-frame ones, with some missing. The sample carries fewer than 300,000 clones, about four fifths recorded once. Source material: PBMCs. V is TRBV19 and J is TRBJ1-4; D remains unclear. The sequence was obtained from a girl under 10 years old in good health and CMV-seronegative. The CDR3 reads CASSISGLREKLFF. The CDR3 DNA is TGTGCCAGTAGTATCTCGGGTCTGCGGGAAAAACTGTTTTTT.